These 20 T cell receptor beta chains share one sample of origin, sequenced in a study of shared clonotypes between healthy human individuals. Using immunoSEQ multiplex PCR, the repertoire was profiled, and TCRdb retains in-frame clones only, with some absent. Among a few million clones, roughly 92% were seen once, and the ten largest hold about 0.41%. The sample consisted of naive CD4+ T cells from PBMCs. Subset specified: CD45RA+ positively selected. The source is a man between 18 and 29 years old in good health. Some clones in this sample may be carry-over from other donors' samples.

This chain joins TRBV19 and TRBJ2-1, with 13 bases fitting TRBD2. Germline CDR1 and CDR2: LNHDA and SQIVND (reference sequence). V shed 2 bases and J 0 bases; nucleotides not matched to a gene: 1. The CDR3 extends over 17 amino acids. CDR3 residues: CASSITSGRGSYNEQFF. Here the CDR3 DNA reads TGTGCCAGTAGTATAACTAGCGGGAGGGGCTCCTACAATGAGCAGTTCTTC.

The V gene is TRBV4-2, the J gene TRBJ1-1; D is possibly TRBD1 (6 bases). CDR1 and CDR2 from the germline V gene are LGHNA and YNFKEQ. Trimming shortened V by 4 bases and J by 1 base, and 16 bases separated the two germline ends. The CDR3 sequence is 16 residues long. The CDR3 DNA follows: TGTGCCAGCAGCCCGACTCAGGGGACGACGAACACTGAAGCTTTCTTT. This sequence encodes CASSPTQGTTNTEAFF.

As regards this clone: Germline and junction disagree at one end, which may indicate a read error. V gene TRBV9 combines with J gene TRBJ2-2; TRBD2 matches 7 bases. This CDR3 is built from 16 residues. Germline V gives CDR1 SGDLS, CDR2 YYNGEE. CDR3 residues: CASSVISSGNAGELFF. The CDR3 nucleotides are TGTGCCAGCAGCGTAATCTCCAGCGGGAACGCCGGGGAGCTGTTTTTT.

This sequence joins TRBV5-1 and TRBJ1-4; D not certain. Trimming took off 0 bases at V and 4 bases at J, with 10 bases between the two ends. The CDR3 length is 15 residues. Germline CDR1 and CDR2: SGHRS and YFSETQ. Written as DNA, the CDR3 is TGCGCCAGCAGCTTGGCTCAGGCCTTTAATGAAAAACTGTTTTTT. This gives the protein CASSLAQAFNEKLFF.

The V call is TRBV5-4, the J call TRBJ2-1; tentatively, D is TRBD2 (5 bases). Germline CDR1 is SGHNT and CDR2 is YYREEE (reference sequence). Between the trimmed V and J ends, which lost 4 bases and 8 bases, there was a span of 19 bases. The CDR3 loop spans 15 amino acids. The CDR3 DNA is TGTGCCAGCAGCAGCCGAGGAGCGGCCAGAGATGAGCAGTTCTTC. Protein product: CASSSRGAARDEQFF.

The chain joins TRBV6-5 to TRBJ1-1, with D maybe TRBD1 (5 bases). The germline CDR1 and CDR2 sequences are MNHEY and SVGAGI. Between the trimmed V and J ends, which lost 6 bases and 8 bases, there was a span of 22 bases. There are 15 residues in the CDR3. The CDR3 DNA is TGTGCCAGCAGCTACACTACGGACATGCCGAGGGAAGCTTTCTTT. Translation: CASSYTTDMPREAFF.

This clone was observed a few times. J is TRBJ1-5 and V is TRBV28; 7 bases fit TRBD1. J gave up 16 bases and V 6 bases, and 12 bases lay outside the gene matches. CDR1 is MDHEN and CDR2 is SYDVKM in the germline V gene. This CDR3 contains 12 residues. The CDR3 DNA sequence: TGTGCCAGCAGCTCAATGGGACAGACGGAACATTTT. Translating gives CASSSMGQTEHF.

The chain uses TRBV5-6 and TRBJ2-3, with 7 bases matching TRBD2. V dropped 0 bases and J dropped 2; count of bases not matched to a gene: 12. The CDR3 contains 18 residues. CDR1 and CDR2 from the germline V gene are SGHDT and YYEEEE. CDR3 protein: CASSLARSSGALTDTQYF. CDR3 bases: TGTGCCAGCAGCTTGGCCAGGTCTAGCGGAGCCCTCACAGATACGCAGTATTTT. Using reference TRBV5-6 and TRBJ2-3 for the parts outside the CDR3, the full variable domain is DAGVTQSPTHLIKTRGQQVTLRCSPKSGHDTVSWYQQALGQGPQFIFQYYEEEERQRGNFPDRFSGHQFPNYSSELNVNALLLGDSALYLCASSLARSSGALTDTQYFGPGTRLTVL.

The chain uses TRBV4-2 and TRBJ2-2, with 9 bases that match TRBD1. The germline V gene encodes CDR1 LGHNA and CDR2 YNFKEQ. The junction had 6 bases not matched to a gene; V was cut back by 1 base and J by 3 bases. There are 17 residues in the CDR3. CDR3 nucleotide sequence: TGTGCCAGCAGCCAAGGACAGGGGGAGTTAGACACCGGGGAGCTGTTTTTT. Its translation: CASSQGQGELDTGELFF.

CDR3: CASSLVSGAGYGYTF. CDR3 bases: TGTGCCAGCAGCTTAGTTTCGGGGGCCGGGTATGGCTACACCTTC. The chain joins TRBV11-2 to TRBJ1-2; TRBD1 might be the D (6 bases). The CDR3 has 15 amino acids. Per germline, CDR1 SGHAT and CDR2 FQNNGV. The V end lost 1 base, the J end lost 5 bases, and 14 bases lay between the germline ends.

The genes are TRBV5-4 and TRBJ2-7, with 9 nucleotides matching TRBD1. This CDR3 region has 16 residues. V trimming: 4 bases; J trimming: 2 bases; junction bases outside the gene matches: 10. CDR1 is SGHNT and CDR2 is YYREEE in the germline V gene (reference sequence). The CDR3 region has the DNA TGTGCCAGCAGCAAACCGGGACAGGGACCTACCTACGAGCAGTACTTC. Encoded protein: CASSKPGQGPTYEQYF.

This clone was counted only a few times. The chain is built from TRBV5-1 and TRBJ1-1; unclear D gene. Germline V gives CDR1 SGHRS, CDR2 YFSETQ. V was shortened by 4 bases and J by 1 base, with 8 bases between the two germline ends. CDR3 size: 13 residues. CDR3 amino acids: CASSGGGNTEAFF. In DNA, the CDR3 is TGCGCCAGCAGCGGCGGAGGGAACACTGAAGCTTTCTTT.

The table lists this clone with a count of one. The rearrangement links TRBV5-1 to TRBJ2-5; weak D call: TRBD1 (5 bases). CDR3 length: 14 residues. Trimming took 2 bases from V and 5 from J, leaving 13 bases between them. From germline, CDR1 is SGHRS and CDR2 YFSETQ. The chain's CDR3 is CASSLAGFGETQYF. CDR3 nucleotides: TGCGCCAGCAGCTTAGCAGGGTTCGGGGAGACCCAGTACTTC. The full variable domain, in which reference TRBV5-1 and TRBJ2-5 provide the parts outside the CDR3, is KAGVTQTPRYLIKTRGQQVTLSCSPISGHRSVSWYQQTPGQGLQFLFEYFSETQRNKGNFPGRFSGRQFSNSRSEMNVSTLELGDSALYLCASSLAGFGETQYFGPGTRLLVL.

CDR3 amino acids: CASSLEQLLTEAFF. CDR3 nucleotide sequence: TGCGCCAGCAGCTTGGAACAGCTACTCACTGAAGCTTTCTTT. This chain uses TRBV5-1 with TRBJ1-1; no reliable D call. The CDR3 has 14 residues. V lost 0 bases, J lost 4 bases, and 10 bases lay in between. The germline V gene encodes CDR1 SGHRS and CDR2 YFSETQ.

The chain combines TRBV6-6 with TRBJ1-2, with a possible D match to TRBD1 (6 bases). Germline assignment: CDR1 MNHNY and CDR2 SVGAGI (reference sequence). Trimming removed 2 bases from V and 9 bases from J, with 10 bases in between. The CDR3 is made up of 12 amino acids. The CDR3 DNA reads TGTGCCAGCAGTTACCTACAGGGAAGCTACACCTTC. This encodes CASSYLQGSYTF.

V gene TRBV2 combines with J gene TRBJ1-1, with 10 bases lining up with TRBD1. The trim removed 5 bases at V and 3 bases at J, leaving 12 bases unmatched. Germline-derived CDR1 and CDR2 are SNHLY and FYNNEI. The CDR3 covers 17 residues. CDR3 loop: CASSSWDRGISDTEAFF. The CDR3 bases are TGTGCCAGCAGTAGCTGGGACAGGGGAATATCGGACACTGAAGCTTTCTTT. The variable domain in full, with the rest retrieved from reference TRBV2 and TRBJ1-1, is EPEVTQTPSHQVTQMGQEVILRCVPISNHLYFYWYRQILGQKVEFLVSFYNNEISEKSEIFDDQFSVERPDGSNFTLKIRSTKLEDSAMYFCASSSWDRGISDTEAFFGQGTRLTVV.

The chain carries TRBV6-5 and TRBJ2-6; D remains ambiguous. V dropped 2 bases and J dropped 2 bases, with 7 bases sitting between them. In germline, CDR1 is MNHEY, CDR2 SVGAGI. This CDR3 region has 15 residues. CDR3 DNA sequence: TGTGCCAGCAGTTACATAGTGGCTGGGGCCAACGTCCTGACTTTC. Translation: CASSYIVAGANVLTF.

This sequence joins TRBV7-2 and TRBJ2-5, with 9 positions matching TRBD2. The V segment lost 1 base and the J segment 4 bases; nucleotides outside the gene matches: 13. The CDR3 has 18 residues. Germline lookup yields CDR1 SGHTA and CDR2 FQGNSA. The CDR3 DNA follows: TGTGCCAGCAGCTTAGGTTCCCTAGCGGGGTCCCGGGGAGAGACCCAGTACTTC. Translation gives CASSLGSLAGSRGETQYF.

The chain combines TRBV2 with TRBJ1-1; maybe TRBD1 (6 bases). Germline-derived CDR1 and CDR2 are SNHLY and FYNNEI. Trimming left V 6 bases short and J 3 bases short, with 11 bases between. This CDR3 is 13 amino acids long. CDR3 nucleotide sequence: TGTGCCAGCAGACCGGGGGCCGACACTGAAGCTTTCTTT. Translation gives CASRPGADTEAFF.

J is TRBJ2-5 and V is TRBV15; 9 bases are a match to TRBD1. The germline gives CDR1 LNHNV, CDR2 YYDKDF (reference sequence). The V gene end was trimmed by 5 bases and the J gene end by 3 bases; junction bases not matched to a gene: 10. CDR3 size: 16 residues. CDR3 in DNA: TGTGCCACCAGCCTTCGTGGACAGGGGTATAAAGAGACCCAGTACTTC. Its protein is CATSLRGQGYKETQYF.